A selection of T cell receptor beta chains follows, all from one sample in a study of T cell responses to AZD1222 COVID-19 vaccine. Produced via immunoSEQ multiplex PCR; TCRdb's table is partial and in-frame only. The sample includes around 210,000 clones, roughly 94% of them seen just once. The material was peripheral blood, obtained 28 days after the second dose of the MenACWY control vaccine. The receptors come from an adult who received the MenACWY meningococcal vaccine as a control. Both conserved end residues are part of each CDR3. The D gene is left open where the match is weak. Clone size is not always given. Where it is, it says once, few, many or a class for expanded clones.

clone_size j_call d_call v_call cdr3_nt cdr3_aa
NA TRBJ1-1 NA TRBV5-4 TGTGCCAGCAGCCCTGGGACGTGGAACACTGAAGCTTTCTTT CASSPGTWNTEAFF
NA TRBJ2-7 TRBD1 TRBV28 TGTGCCAGCAGTTTCCTCTACAGGGGCCGCTACGAGCAGTACTTC CASSFLYRGRYEQYF
once TRBJ1-2 NA TRBV29-1 TGCAGCGTTGAAGATCACCAGGGCCATGGCTACACCTTC CSVEDHQGHGYTF
NA TRBJ2-3 NA TRBV28 TGTGCCAGCAGTTTGTTAAAGGCAGCGGAGGATACGCAGTATTTT CASSLLKAAEDTQYF
NA TRBJ1-5 NA TRBV28 TGTGCCAGCAGTTTAGTCGACGGAAGGAATCAGCCCCAGCATTTT CASSLVDGRNQPQHF
NA TRBJ2-5 TRBD2 TRBV2 TGTGCCAGCATGGGGCCTCCCGGTCTAGCGGGGGGAGAGACCCAGTACTTC CASMGPPGLAGGETQYF
NA TRBJ2-7 NA TRBV28 TGTGCCAGCAGTTCGGAGGTAGAGCAGTACTTC CASSSEVEQYF
NA TRBJ2-7 NA TRBV5-1 TGCGCCAGCAGCTTGTTTGGGGGGACCTACGAGCAGTACTTC CASSLFGGTYEQYF
NA TRBJ1-6 NA TRBV6-1 TGTGCCAGCAGTGAAGATCCAGGGGAGGGGTCACCCCTCCACTTT CASSEDPGEGSPLHF
NA TRBJ1-1 NA TRBV9 TGTGCCAGCAGCCCCGGGGGACCTGAAGCTTTCTTT CASSPGGPEAFF
NA TRBJ2-2 NA TRBV10-3 TGTGCCATCAGTGAGTACCGCCGGGAGCTGTTTTTT CAISEYRRELFF
NA TRBJ1-1 NA TRBV5-1 TGCGCCAGCAGCTTGCTAGGCCCAGGGGACACTGAAGCTTTCTTT CASSLLGPGDTEAFF
NA TRBJ1-5 TRBD1 TRBV19 TGTGCCAGTAGTGCGGTTACAGGGGGCGAGGGTCAGCCCCAGCATTTT CASSAVTGGEGQPQHF
NA TRBJ2-3 TRBD1 TRBV27 TGTGCCAGCAGTCCATCCGTAGGAGACAGGGGACTCACAGATACGCAGTATTTT CASSPSVGDRGLTDTQYF
NA TRBJ2-7 TRBD2 TRBV11-2 TGTGCCAGCAGACGCCCGGGACTAGCGTCCTACGAGCAGTACTTC CASRRPGLASYEQYF
NA TRBJ2-7 NA TRBV23-1 TGCGCCAGCAGTCAATCGGCGCTAGCGACCTCCTACGAGCAGTACTTC CASSQSALATSYEQYF
once TRBJ1-5 TRBD1 TRBV19 TGTGCCAGTAGTACCCAGGGGGGGGTGAACTGGCAGCCCCAGCATTTT CASSTQGGVNWQPQHF
NA TRBJ2-3 TRBD2 TRBV11-2 TGTGCCAGCAGCCGCACGGGACTAGCGGGAGCTGGAGATACGCAGTATTTT CASSRTGLAGAGDTQYF